A single sample gave rise to the 21 T cell receptor beta chains below, sequenced in a study of identifying expanded T cells in peripheral blood. The table came from immunoSEQ multiplex PCR; TCRdb's copy has only in-frame clones and leaves some out. The sample yields 75,000 to 95,000 clones, around nine tenths seen once. The specimen was blood. These TCRs come from a person aged 18-69 years in good health.

The chain employs TRBV18 and TRBJ2-7; TRBD1 or TRBD2 may be the D gene (5 bases each). CDR1 KGHSH and CDR2 LQKENI come from the germline V gene. The CDR3 runs 15 residues. V was pared by 6 bases and J by 0 bases, with 15 bases between. The CDR3 sequence is CASSPGTESSYEQYF. The DNA of the CDR3 is TGTGCCAGCTCCCCCGGGACGGAGAGCTCCTACGAGCAGTACTTC. The variable domain in full, completed from reference TRBV18 and TRBJ2-7, reads NAGVMQNPRHLVRRRGQEARLRCSPMKGHSHVYWYRQLPEEGLKFMVYLQKENIIDESGMPKERFSAEFPKEGPSILRIQQVVRGDSAAYFCASSPGTESSYEQYFGPGTRLTVT.

J is TRBJ2-7 and V is TRBV5-1; 7 bases match TRBD1. In germline, CDR1 is SGHRS, CDR2 YFSETQ. This CDR3 has 16 amino acids. After removal of 3 bases from V and 0 bases from J, the junction contained 9 bases not matched to a gene. The CDR3 reads CASSWDSPRSSYEQYF. For the CDR3, the DNA is TGCGCCAGCAGCTGGGACAGTCCAAGGAGCTCCTACGAGCAGTACTTC.

The chain couples TRBV14 to TRBJ1-4, with D possibly being TRBD1 (6 bases). CDR3 length: 15 amino acids. The V end was cut by 0 bases, the J end by 9 bases, with 14 bases between. Germline CDR1 SGHDN, CDR2 FVKESK. CDR3 sequence: CASSQERQGNKKLFF. The CDR3 region has the DNA TGTGCCAGCAGCCAAGAACGGCAGGGGAATAAAAAACTGTTTTTT.

The J gene is TRBJ2-7, the V gene TRBV5-1; 10 bases fit TRBD2. The CDR3 is 16 amino acids. Germline CDR1 SGHRS, CDR2 YFSETQ. J gave up 4 bases and V 0 bases, and 7 bases lay outside the gene matches. CDR3: CASSLGSSSGSYEQYF. Written as DNA, the CDR3 is TGCGCCAGCAGCTTGGGTTCCTCTAGCGGGAGTTACGAGCAGTACTTC.

The chain has TRBV28 and TRBJ1-3; 7 positions match TRBD1. The J segment lost 1 base and the V segment lost 5 bases, leaving 8 bases of the junction unmatched. Per germline, CDR1 MDHEN and CDR2 SYDVKM. This CDR3 comprises 16 residues. Here the CDR3 reads CASSQLGGASGNTIYF. The CDR3 DNA reads TGTGCCAGCAGTCAGCTAGGGGGCGCTTCTGGAAACACCATATATTTT.

The V gene is TRBV19, the J gene TRBJ2-5; possibly TRBD1 for D (6 bases). The V end lost 3 bases, the J end lost 4 bases, and 15 bases lay between the germline ends. The length of the CDR3 is 15 residues. Germline assignment: CDR1 LNHDA and CDR2 SQIVND (reference sequence). The CDR3 spells CASSMGRGIRETQYF. The CDR3 DNA reads TGTGCCAGTAGTATGGGCAGGGGAATTCGAGAGACCCAGTACTTC.

This chain links TRBV5-6 with TRBJ2-3; tentative D call: TRBD1 (6 bases). The CDR3 consists of 15 residues. Trimming stripped 2 bases from V and 4 bases from J, with 14 bases between. CDR1 is SGHDT, CDR2 YYEEEE, per germline. The CDR3 here is CASSFQTGSSDTQYF. The CDR3 DNA sequence: TGTGCCAGCAGCTTCCAGACAGGTTCGTCAGATACGCAGTATTTT.

In this sample, this clone turned up a few times. The J gene is TRBJ1-2, the V gene TRBV25-1; 7 bases match TRBD1. The germline gives CDR1 MGHDK, CDR2 SYGVNS. Losses at the gene ends were 4 bases for V and 9 bases for J; bases not matched to a gene: 5. This CDR3 comprises 12 residues. The CDR3 coding sequence is TGTGCCAGCAGTGGACAGGGTATTCGCTACACCTTC. It specifies CASSGQGIRYTF.

The chain carries TRBV19 and TRBJ2-2; the D call may be TRBD1 or TRBD2 (5 bases each). Trimming took off 3 bases at V and 7 bases at J, with 15 bases between the two ends. Per germline, CDR1 LNHDA and CDR2 SQIVND (reference sequence). The CDR3 totals 15 residues. CDR3 bases: TGTGCCAGTAGTATGGGAGCAGGGACGGGCGGGGAGCTGTTTTTT. Residues: CASSMGAGTGGELFF.

The V and J genes are TRBV2 and TRBJ2-7; D unresolved. Trimming removed 5 bases at V and 1 base at J, with 9 bases between. CDR3 length: 13 amino acids. Germline V CDR1 and CDR2: SNHLY, FYNNEI. Here the CDR3 reads CASSLPGSYEQYF. CDR3 DNA: TGTGCCAGCAGTTTACCAGGATCCTACGAGCAGTACTTC.

The chain combines TRBV19 with TRBJ2-3; D is possibly TRBD2 (5 bases). Germline values: CDR1 LNHDA, CDR2 SQIVND (reference sequence). CDR3 length equals 15 residues. Trimming removed 7 bases from V and 0 bases from J, with 14 bases in between. In nucleotides, the CDR3 is TGTGCCAGTACCGGAACGGCGGGTAGCACAGATACGCAGTATTTT. Amino acids: CASTGTAGSTDTQYF.

The V gene is TRBV28, the J gene TRBJ2-2; D may be TRBD2 (6 bases). CDR3 size: 11 residues. The V gene lost 10 bases and the J gene lost 6 bases, with 9 bases spanning the gap. The V gene's germline CDR1 is MDHEN and CDR2 SYDVKM. CDR3: CATPGAGELFF. CDR3 in DNA: TGTGCCACACCGGGGGCCGGGGAGCTGTTTTTT.

The rearrangement links TRBV28 to TRBJ1-1; TRBD1 matches at 7 bases. The germline V gene encodes CDR1 MDHEN and CDR2 SYDVKM. This CDR3 is 14 amino acids long. V lost 4 bases to trimming and J lost 4 bases; unmatched junction nucleotides: 6. CDR3 DNA: TGTGCCAGCAGTTCCGTACAGGGGTTCACTGAAGCTTTCTTT. It is translated as CASSSVQGFTEAFF.

V and J are TRBV28 and TRBJ1-1; tentative D call: TRBD1 (6 bases). The CDR3 length is 15 residues. V was shortened by 2 bases and J by 2 bases, with 12 bases between the two germline ends. Germline-derived CDR1 and CDR2 are MDHEN and SYDVKM. The CDR3 protein is CASSLGTTRNTEAFF. CDR3 DNA: TGTGCCAGCAGTTTAGGGACAACACGTAACACTGAAGCTTTCTTT.

The chain employs TRBV5-1 and TRBJ2-2, with D possibly TRBD2 on 5 matching bases. The V end was cut by 0 bases, the J end by 3 bases, with 9 bases between. This CDR3 spans 15 amino acids. The germline V gene has CDR1 SGHRS and CDR2 YFSETQ. DNA of the CDR3: TGCGCCAGCAGCTTGGCCACGGGGTACACCGGGGAGCTGTTTTTT. As protein: CASSLATGYTGELFF.

The V call is TRBV2, the J call TRBJ2-2; D possibly corresponds to TRBD2 (6 bases). Germline assignment: CDR1 SNHLY and CDR2 FYNNEI. This CDR3 has 13 amino acids. The V gene lost 9 bases and the J gene lost 6 bases, with 14 bases spanning the gap. CDR3 DNA: TGTGCCAGTTATCCGGGGGTTGCCGGGGAGCTGTTTTTT. Translating gives CASYPGVAGELFF. Drawing the rest from reference TRBV2 and TRBJ2-2, the complete variable domain is EPEVTQTPSHQVTQMGQEVILRCVPISNHLYFYWYRQILGQKVEFLVSFYNNEISEKSEIFDDQFSVERPDGSNFTLKIRSTKLEDSAMYFCASYPGVAGELFFGEGSRLTVL.

V and J are TRBV6-6 and TRBJ2-5; weak D call: TRBD1 (6 bases). The length of the CDR3 is 13 residues. Per the germline V gene, CDR1 is MNHNY and CDR2 is SVGAGI (reference sequence). Trimming left V 6 bases short and J 2 bases short, with 10 bases between. As DNA, the CDR3 is TGTGCCAGCAGCCAAGGACAGCAAGAGACCCAGTACTTC. It translates to CASSQGQQETQYF.

J is TRBJ2-1 and V is TRBV5-1; TRBD2 matches 9 bases. Germline V gene sequence: CDR1 SGHRS, CDR2 YFSETQ. Unmatched junction bases numbered 4, after V lost 0 bases and J lost 6 bases. The CDR3 runs 15 residues. CDR3 in amino acids: CASSLALAGPNEQFF. The DNA for the CDR3 is TGCGCCAGCAGCTTGGCACTAGCGGGCCCCAATGAGCAGTTCTTC. Based on the CDR3 plus reference TRBV5-1 and TRBJ2-1, the full variable domain is KAGVTQTPRYLIKTRGQQVTLSCSPISGHRSVSWYQQTPGQGLQFLFEYFSETQRNKGNFPGRFSGRQFSNSRSEMNVSTLELGDSALYLCASSLALAGPNEQFFGPGTRLTVL.

The genes are TRBV2 and TRBJ2-7; a weak D match, TRBD1 (6 bases). CDR3 length: 15 amino acids. Germline V lookup: CDR1 SNHLY, CDR2 FYNNEI. Trimming left V 1 base short and J 2 bases short, with 12 bases between. This CDR3 is CASSEGFGGTYEQYF. The CDR3 region has the DNA TGTGCCAGCAGTGAAGGTTTTGGGGGCACCTACGAGCAGTACTTC. Combining the CDR3 with reference TRBV2 and TRBJ2-7 gives the whole variable domain EPEVTQTPSHQVTQMGQEVILRCVPISNHLYFYWYRQILGQKVEFLVSFYNNEISEKSEIFDDQFSVERPDGSNFTLKIRSTKLEDSAMYFCASSEGFGGTYEQYFGPGTRLTVT.

The chain links TRBV5-6 to TRBJ2-3; tentatively, D is TRBD2 (6 bases). CDR1 and CDR2 from the germline V gene are SGHDT and YYEEEE. Trimming removed 0 bases from V and 3 bases from J, with 14 bases in between. The CDR3 extends over 16 amino acids. CDR3 bases: TGTGCCAGCAGCTTGGAATTGTCGGGAGTAACAGATACGCAGTATTTT. It is translated as CASSLELSGVTDTQYF.

The V gene is TRBV7-9, the J gene TRBJ1-3; D ambiguous. Germline-derived CDR1 and CDR2 are SEHNR and FQNEAQ (reference sequence). Trimming left V 1 base short and J 7 bases short, with 11 bases between. The CDR3 consists of 14 residues. The DNA for the CDR3 is TGTGCCAGCAGCTTAGGGGAGGCAGCGAACACCATATATTTT. Encoded protein: CASSLGEAANTIYF. The full variable domain, completed using reference TRBV7-9 and TRBJ1-3, is DTGVSQNPRHKITKRGQNVTFRCDPISEHNRLYWYRQTLGQGPEFLTYFQNEAQLEKSRLLSDRFSAERPKGSFSTLEIQRTEQGDSAMYLCASSLGEAANTIYFGEGSWLTVV.